These 8 T cell receptor beta chains were all obtained from the same sample, sequenced in a study of T cells after yellow fever vaccination. TCRdb used MiXCR to reprocess the 5' RACE reads, holding one entry per CDR3 protein. The table lists approximately 510,000 distinct CDR3 sequences, 20% to 25% of them singletons. Sequenced here: PBMCs, sampled 20 to 25 days after the first yellow fever vaccination. The source of these receptors is a man in his late teens or twenties who received the YFV17D yellow fever vaccine.

The chain joins TRBV4-1 to TRBJ2-3, with 7 positions matching TRBD1. CDR1 is MGHRA, CDR2 YSYEKL, per germline. The CDR3 loop spans 17 amino acids. Trimming removed 4 bases from V and 0 bases from J; junction bases left unmatched: 10. The CDR3 sequence: CASSLPLRGQSTDTQYF. CDR3 DNA: TGCGCCAGCAGCCTACCATTACGGGGACAGAGCACAGATACGCAGTATTTT.

This clonotype showed up just a few times. V usage is TRBV5-5 and J usage is TRBJ2-6, with a weak D call TRBD1 (6 bases). The CDR3 totals 17 residues. V dropped 4 bases and J dropped 3 bases, with 17 bases sitting between them. The V gene's germline CDR1 is SGHKS and CDR2 YYEKEE (reference sequence). The CDR3 loop reads CASSKRQAGLGANVLTF. In nucleotides, the CDR3 is TGTGCCAGCAGCAAGAGACAGGCGGGTCTTGGGGCCAACGTCCTGACTTTC.

V is TRBV19 and J is TRBJ2-7, with 8 bases that match TRBD1. Losses at the gene ends were 3 bases for V and 4 bases for J; bases not matched to a gene: 8. The CDR3 spans 15 residues. The germline V gene encodes CDR1 LNHDA and CDR2 SQIVND (reference sequence). The CDR3 DNA reads as TGTGCCAGTAGTATTAAGGGACAGGACCTTTACGAGCAGTACTTC. The encoded protein is CASSIKGQDLYEQYF.

The rearrangement links TRBV12-3 or TRBV12-4 to TRBJ1-6, with a weak D call TRBD1 (6 bases). V was pared by 5 bases and J by 2 bases, with 10 bases between. The CDR3 loop spans 15 amino acids. This chain's CDR3 is CASSIGGTYNSPLHF. DNA for the CDR3: TGTGCCAGCAGTATAGGGGGGACCTATAATTCACCCCTCCACTTT.

CDR3 in amino acids: CASSLDRGGIYEQYF. Here the CDR3 DNA reads TGTGCCAGCAGCCTAGACAGGGGGGGGATCTACGAGCAGTACTTC. The chain couples TRBV7-9 to TRBJ2-7, with 9 bases aligning to TRBD1. Germline V gives CDR1 SEHNR, CDR2 FQNEAQ (reference sequence). The trim removed 5 bases at V and 3 bases at J, leaving 8 bases unmatched. This CDR3 has 15 residues.

The chain uses TRBV28 and TRBJ2-2, with TRBD2 matching over 7 bases. This CDR3 spans 17 amino acids. Germline trimming cut 6 bases from V and 6 bases from J; bases unmatched to any gene: 16. Germline CDR1 is MDHEN and CDR2 is SYDVKM. Here the CDR3 DNA reads TGTGCCAGCAGCCGGTTTGGCGGGGGTACAAGGGCCGGGGAGCTGTTTTTT. It encodes CASSRFGGGTRAGELFF.

This rearrangement joins TRBV15 to TRBJ1-2; D is unclear. The CDR3 totals 16 residues. Germline lookup yields CDR1 LNHNV and CDR2 YYDKDF (reference sequence). Trimming pared 0 bases from V and 3 bases from J, leaving 14 bases between. CDR3 sequence reads: CATSRDIGSADYGYTF. The CDR3 DNA follows: TGTGCCACCAGCAGAGATATAGGAAGCGCGGACTATGGCTACACCTTC.

The chain links TRBV5-1 to TRBJ2-3, with TRBD1 identical over 8 bases. The CDR3 spans 14 residues. Germline V gene lookup returns CDR1 SGHRS and CDR2 YFSETQ. Trimming took 4 bases from V and 4 from J; bases not matched to a gene: 5. CDR3 DNA sequence: TGCGCCAGCAGCATAGGACAGGGCCCAGATACGCAGTATTTT. Translating gives CASSIGQGPDTQYF.